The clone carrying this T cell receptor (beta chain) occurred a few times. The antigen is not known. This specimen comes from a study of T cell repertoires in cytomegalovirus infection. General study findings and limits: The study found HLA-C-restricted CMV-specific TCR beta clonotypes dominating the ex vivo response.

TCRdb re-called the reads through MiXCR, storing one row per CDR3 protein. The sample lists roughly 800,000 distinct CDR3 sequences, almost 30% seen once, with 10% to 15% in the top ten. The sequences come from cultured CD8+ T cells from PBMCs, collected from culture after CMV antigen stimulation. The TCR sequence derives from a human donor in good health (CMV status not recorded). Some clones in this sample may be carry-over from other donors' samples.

CDR3 bases: TGTGCCAGCAGCTCAAGATTGAGCTCCTACAATGAGCAGTTCTTC. This codes for CASSSRLSSYNEQFF. The J gene is TRBJ2-1, the V gene TRBV7-9; D uncertain. The CDR3 spans 15 residues. V was cut by 4 bases and J by 0 bases, with 10 bases left in between. In germline, CDR1 is SEHNR, CDR2 FQNEAQ (reference sequence).